This T cell receptor beta chain is from a study of CD8+ T cells in alopecia areata. Study-level background: Tofacitinib treatment spanned 6 to 18 months, with 6 months off drug afterward. Findings and caveats of the study: It was lesional scalp, especially alopecia totalis/universalis, that showed higher clonality than normal scalp. Scalp sample sequencing also detects resident alphabeta T cells of normal skin.

Germline V gene lookup returns CDR1 LNHNV and CDR2 YYDKDF (reference sequence). The CDR3 totals 14 residues. With 9 bases removed from V and 0 bases from J, the gap between germline ends came to 9 bases. RNA extraction and reverse transcription yielded cDNA as sequencing template. Sequenced by immunoSEQ multiplex PCR; TCRdb stores in-frame clones only, minus some. The sample lists 150,000 to 200,000 clones; roughly 60% were seen once. The treatment: oral pan-JAK inhibitor, 5-10 mg twice daily. T lymphocytes (CD4+ and CD8+) were sorted from PBMCs. Remarks on this clone: Its specificity is unknown.

The source was CD4+ T cells sorted from blood, collected at week 24, from a patient treated with tofacitinib. V is TRBV15 and J is TRBJ1-6; possible D gene TRBD1, 5 bases. The sequence was obtained from a human donor with alopecia areata. CDR3 sequence (DNA): TGTGCCACGACCGACAGCTCCTATAATTCACCCCTCCACTTT. It codes for CATTDSSYNSPLHF.